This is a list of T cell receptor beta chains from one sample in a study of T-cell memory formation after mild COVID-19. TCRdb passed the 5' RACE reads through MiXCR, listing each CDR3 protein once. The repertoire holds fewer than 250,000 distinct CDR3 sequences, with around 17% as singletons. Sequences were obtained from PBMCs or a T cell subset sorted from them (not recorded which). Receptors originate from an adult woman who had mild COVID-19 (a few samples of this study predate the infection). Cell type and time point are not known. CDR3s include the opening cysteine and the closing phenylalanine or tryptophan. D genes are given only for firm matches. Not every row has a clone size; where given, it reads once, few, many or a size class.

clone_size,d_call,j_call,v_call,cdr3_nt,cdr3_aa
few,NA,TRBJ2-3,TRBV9,TGTGCCAGCAGCGTAGTAGGAACACCGAGCACAGATACGCAGTATTTT,CASSVVGTPSTDTQYF
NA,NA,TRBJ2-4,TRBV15,TGTGCCACCAGCAGAGACGGTGTAGCCAAAAACATTCAGTACTTC,CATSRDGVAKNIQYF
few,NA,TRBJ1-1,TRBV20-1,TGCAGTGCTATTCGGGACACTGAAGCTTTCTTT,CSAIRDTEAFF
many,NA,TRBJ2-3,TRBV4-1,TGCGCCAGCAGCACCCCGTCCTCGGGGGCGAGGTGGGAGGACGATACGCAGTATTTT,CASSTPSSGARWEDDTQYF
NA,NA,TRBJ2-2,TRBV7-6,TGTGCCAGCAGCTTCCAGGGTAGCCTGAACACCGGGGAGCTGTTTTTT,CASSFQGSLNTGELFF
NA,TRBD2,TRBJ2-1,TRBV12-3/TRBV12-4,TGTGCCAGCAGTTTAGAGGGTAGCGGGGGTTCCTACAATGAGCAGTTCTTC,CASSLEGSGGSYNEQFF
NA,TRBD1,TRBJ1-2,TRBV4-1,TGCGCCAGCAGCCAAGCCCCAGGGGGTATGGGCTACACCTTC,CASSQAPGGMGYTF
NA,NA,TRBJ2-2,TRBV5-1,TGCGCCAGCAGCTTGAACAGTGCGAACACCGGGGAGCTGTTTTTT,CASSLNSANTGELFF
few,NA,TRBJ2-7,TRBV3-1,TGTGCCAGCAGCCTCCATGGCAGGGACGAGCAGTACTTC,CASSLHGRDEQYF
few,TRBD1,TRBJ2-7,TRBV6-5,TGTGCCAGCAGACTGGGACAGGGCTACGAGCAGTACTTC,CASRLGQGYEQYF
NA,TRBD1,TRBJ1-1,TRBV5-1,TGCGCCAGCAGGACAGGGGGAGGAGGCACTGAAGCTTTCTTT,CASRTGGGGTEAFF
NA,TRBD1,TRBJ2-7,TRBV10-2,TGCGCCAGCAGTGGGCGACAGGGGACTTACGAGCAGTACTTC,CASSGRQGTYEQYF
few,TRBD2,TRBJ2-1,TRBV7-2,TGTGCCAGCAGCTCCAGCAGGGAGGGTTACAATGAGCAGTTCTTC,CASSSSREGYNEQFF
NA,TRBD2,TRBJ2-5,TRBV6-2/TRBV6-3,TGTGCCAGCAGTCGACCGGGACTAGCGGGAGAGACCCAGTACTTC,CASSRPGLAGETQYF
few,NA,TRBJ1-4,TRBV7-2,TGTGCCAGCAGCCGACAAGGCCGAAATGAAAAACTGTTTTTT,CASSRQGRNEKLFF
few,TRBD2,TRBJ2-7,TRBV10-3,TGTGCCATCAGTGAGTCGGGCAGCGGGGGGGACTACGAGCAGTACTTC,CAISESGSGGDYEQYF
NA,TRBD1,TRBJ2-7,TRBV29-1,TGCAGCGTTGAAGATCGGGGACAGGGGCTGAAGGAGCAGTACTTC,CSVEDRGQGLKEQYF
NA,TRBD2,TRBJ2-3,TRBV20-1,TGCAGTGCTAAGCGGGGGGCTAGCACAGATACGCAGTATTTT,CSAKRGASTDTQYF
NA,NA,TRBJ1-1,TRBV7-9,TGTGCCAGCAGCCACGACAGCTCCCGGGCGGCTTTCTTT,CASSHDSSRAAFF
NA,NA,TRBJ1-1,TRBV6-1,TGTGCCAGCAGGGAAACCAGGGCCACTGAAGCTTTCTTT,CASRETRATEAFF
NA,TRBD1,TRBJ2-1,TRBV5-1,TGCGCCAGCAGCTTGGACGGACAGGGGTTAAATGAGCAGTTCTTC,CASSLDGQGLNEQFF
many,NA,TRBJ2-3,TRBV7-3,TGTGCCAGCAGCCCCATGGCGCACGGAGATACGCAGTATTTT,CASSPMAHGDTQYF
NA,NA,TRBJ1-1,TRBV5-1,TGCGCCAGCAGCTTGGTTCGGGTAGAGGACACTGAAGCTTTCTTT,CASSLVRVEDTEAFF
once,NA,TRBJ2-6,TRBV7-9,TGTGCCAGCAGATCAGGAGGCGTCTCTGGGGCCAACGTCCTGACTTTC,CASRSGGVSGANVLTF
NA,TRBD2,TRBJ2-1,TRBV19,TGTGCCAGTAGTATGGGGAGGTCTAGCGGACCTTCGTACAATGAGCAGTTCTTC,CASSMGRSSGPSYNEQFF
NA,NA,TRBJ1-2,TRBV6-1,TGTGCCAGCACTGGGACGGCGGGGCGCTATGGCTACACCTTC,CASTGTAGRYGYTF
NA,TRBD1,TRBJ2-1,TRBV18,TGTGCCAGCTCACCGGGACAGGGGACCCCCAGCTCCTACAATGAGCAGTTCTTC,CASSPGQGTPSSYNEQFF
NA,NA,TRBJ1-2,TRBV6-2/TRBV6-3,TGTGCCAGCAGTTCTCCGGCAGGGACGGGCTATGGCTACACCTTC,CASSSPAGTGYGYTF
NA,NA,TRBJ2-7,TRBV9,TGTGCCAGCAGCCAAGGAGTAGAGGGATTCAGCGAGCAGTACTTC,CASSQGVEGFSEQYF
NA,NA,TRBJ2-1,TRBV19,TGTGCCAGTAGTAAAGGGGGTGACTACAATGAGCAGTTCTTC,CASSKGGDYNEQFF
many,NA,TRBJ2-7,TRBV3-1,TGTGCCAGCAGCCAAGTTCTCTACCCAAGCTACGAGCAGTACTTC,CASSQVLYPSYEQYF
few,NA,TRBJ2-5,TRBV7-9,TGTGCCAGCAGCGATGGCCTCGGGGGCTTTAGCCGGGAGACCCAGTACTTC,CASSDGLGGFSRETQYF
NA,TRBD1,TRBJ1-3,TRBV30,TGTGCCTGGAGTGTACGGGACAGGGGGCCTGGAAACACCATATATTTT,CAWSVRDRGPGNTIYF
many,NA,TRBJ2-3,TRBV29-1,TGCAGCGAGAGGCCCCTCACAGATACGCAGTATTTT,CSERPLTDTQYF
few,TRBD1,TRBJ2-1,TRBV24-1,TGTGCCACCAGTGATTTCTGGACAGGGGGGAATGAGCAGTTCTTC,CATSDFWTGGNEQFF
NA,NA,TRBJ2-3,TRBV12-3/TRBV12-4,TGTGCCAGCAGTTTCTACGGAGGGCCTCGGGATACGCAGTATTTT,CASSFYGGPRDTQYF
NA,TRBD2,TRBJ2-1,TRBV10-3,TGTGCCATCAGTGTCCTGGGTCGGTCTAGCGGGAAGGATGAGCAGTTCTTC,CAISVLGRSSGKDEQFF
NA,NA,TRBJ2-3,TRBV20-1,TGCAGTGCTAGAGATGGGCGGGAAGCAGATACGCAGTATTTT,CSARDGREADTQYF
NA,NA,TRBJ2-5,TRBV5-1,TGCGCCAGCAGCTGGGGGACTGAGGAGACCCAGTACTTC,CASSWGTEETQYF
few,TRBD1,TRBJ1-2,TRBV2,TGTGCCAGCACGGGACAGGGGGTCGCTGGCTACACCTTC,CASTGQGVAGYTF
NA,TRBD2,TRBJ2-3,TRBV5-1,TGCGCCAGCAGCCTGCCACTAGCGGGGGGGCCCCCAGATACGCAGTATTTT,CASSLPLAGGPPDTQYF